This entry describes one T cell receptor beta chain. The data derive from a study of blood T cells in healthy people across ages. Germline V gene sequence: CDR1 DFQATT, CDR2 SNEGSKA (reference sequence). The CDR3 loop spans 14 amino acids. V lost 0 bases to trimming and J lost 0 bases, with 8 bases between them. Next came a second PCR, run for about 6 to 12 cycles, which used a sample-barcoded 5' primer along with a J-beta primer mix. TCRdb reprocessed the 5' RACE reads via MiXCR and lists one record per CDR3 protein. The sample comprises 1,800,000 or so distinct CDR3 sequences, roughly two fifths of which are singletons, and about 23% rests with the top ten.

The material sequenced was blood. The rearrangement uses TRBV20-1 and TRBJ1-2; D is unresolved. This sequence originates from a human donor in good health. CDR3 in amino acids: CSARDSQSNYGYTF. The CDR3 DNA follows: TGCAGTGCTAGAGATTCGCAGTCTAACTATGGCTACACCTTC.